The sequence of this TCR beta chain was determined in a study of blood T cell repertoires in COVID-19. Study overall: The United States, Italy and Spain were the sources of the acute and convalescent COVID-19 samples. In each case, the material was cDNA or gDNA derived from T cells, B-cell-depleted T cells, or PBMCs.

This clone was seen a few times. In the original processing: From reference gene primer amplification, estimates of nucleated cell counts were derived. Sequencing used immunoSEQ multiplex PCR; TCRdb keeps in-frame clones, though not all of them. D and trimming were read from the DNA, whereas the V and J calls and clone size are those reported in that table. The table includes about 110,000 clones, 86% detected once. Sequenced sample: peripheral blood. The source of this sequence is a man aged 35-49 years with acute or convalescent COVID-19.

The CDR3 bases are TGCGCCAGCAGCCAGGGACAGGGTACAGATGGCTACACCTTC. As protein: CASSQGQGTDGYTF. The gene calls are TRBV4-3 and TRBJ1-2, with 9 bases identical to TRBD1. Trimming took 3 bases from V and 6 from J; bases not matched to a gene: 5. The CDR3 is made up of 14 amino acids. The germline V gene has CDR1 LGHNA and CDR2 YSLEER.